The rows below give T cell receptor beta chains drawn from one sample of a study of cytomegalovirus exposure and HLA in healthy donors. Clones were read by immunoSEQ multiplex PCR, and TCRdb kept only the in-frame ones, dropping some. In the table there are over 150,000 clones, more than 75% of which are singletons. Sequencing was carried out using PBMCs. The receptors come from a man under 40 in good health and CMV-seropositive. The CDR3 runs from the conserved cysteine through the conserved F or W. The order of the fields is D gene, clone size, V gene, J gene, CDR3 protein, CDR3 DNA. A D gene is named only where the DNA matches it firmly. The size field is filled for only some rows; it gives once, few, many or a size class.

>TRBD1|-|TRBV5-1|TRBJ2-4
CASSPGQGAKNIQYF
TGCGCCAGCAGCCCGGGACAGGGCGCCAAAAACATTCAGTACTTC
>-|once|TRBV7-7|TRBJ2-5
CASRDGEQETQYF
TGTGCTAGCAGGGACGGGGAACAAGAGACCCAGTACTTC
>TRBD2|-|TRBV19|TRBJ2-4
CASTGLAEIAKNIQYF
TGTGCCAGTACCGGCCTAGCGGAGATAGCCAAAAACATTCAGTACTTC
>-|-|TRBV5-5|TRBJ1-1
CASSPVSRMNTEAFF
TGTGCCAGCAGCCCAGTTAGCCGAATGAACACTGAAGCTTTCTTT
>-|once|TRBV7-3|TRBJ2-7
CASSLYRTGKDEQYF
TGTGCCAGCAGCTTATACCGGACGGGAAAGGACGAGCAGTACTTC
>TRBD1|-|TRBV14|TRBJ2-1
CASRAGTGGNEQFF
TGTGCCAGTCGTGCCGGGACAGGTGGGAATGAGCAGTTCTTC
>-|-|TRBV6-1|TRBJ1-5
CASSLQDSNQPQHF
TGTGCCAGCAGCCTACAGGACAGCAATCAGCCCCAGCATTTT
>TRBD1|-|TRBV4-2|TRBJ1-6
CASSPGTGAGSPLHF
TGTGCCAGCAGCCCGGGGACAGGGGCTGGATCACCCCTCCACTTT
>TRBD1|-|TRBV28|TRBJ2-7
CASRSGTGTLGYF
TGTGCCAGCAGGTCCGGGACAGGGACCCTCGGGTACTTC
>TRBD2|once|TRBV27|TRBJ2-7
CASSPGLAFSGEQYF
TGTGCCAGCAGCCCGGGACTAGCGTTTTCGGGGGAGCAGTACTTC
>-|-|TRBV2|TRBJ2-2
CASSARGGGLNTGELFF
TGTGCCAGCAGCGCCAGAGGGGGGGGGCTAAACACCGGGGAGCTGTTTTTT
>-|-|TRBV30|TRBJ2-7
CAWSGGLVPGYEQYF
TGTGCCTGGAGTGGGGGACTGGTCCCGGGGTACGAGCAGTACTTC
>TRBD1|-|TRBV30|TRBJ1-6
CAWSEVGRGTYNSPLHF
TGTGCCTGGAGTGAGGTAGGCAGGGGGACCTATAATTCACCCCTCCACTTT
>TRBD2|-|TRBV7-2|TRBJ2-1
CASSWGLANEQFF
TGTGCCAGCAGCTGGGGACTAGCCAATGAGCAGTTCTTC
>TRBD2|-|TRBV11-2|TRBJ2-1
CASSWGLAGRNEQFF
TGTGCCAGCAGCTGGGGACTAGCGGGACGCAATGAGCAGTTCTTC
>TRBD1|-|TRBV7-9|TRBJ1-2
CSSSLGTGYNYGYTF
TGTTCCAGCAGCTTAGGGACAGGCTATAACTATGGCTACACCTTC
>-|few|TRBV19|TRBJ2-2
CASSGQTNTGELFF
TGTGCCAGTAGCGGACAGACTAACACCGGGGAGCTGTTTTTT
>TRBD2|-|TRBV9|TRBJ2-5
CASSVDGLEETQYF
TGTGCCAGCAGCGTAGATGGACTAGAAGAGACCCAGTACTTC
>TRBD2|once|TRBV10-1|TRBJ2-3
CASSEALAGAGPDTQYF
TGCGCCAGCAGTGAGGCCCTAGCGGGAGCTGGTCCAGATACGCAGTATTTT
>-|-|TRBV4-2|TRBJ2-5
CASSQDQAGLRGETQYF
TGTGCCAGCAGCCAAGATCAGGCAGGGTTAAGAGGAGAGACCCAGTACTTC
>-|-|TRBV7-9|TRBJ2-7
CASSPGGRGYEQYF
TGTGCCAGCAGCCCCGGGGGGAGGGGGTACGAGCAGTACTTC
>-|-|TRBV19|TRBJ1-2
CASSSGRARDYGYTF
TGTGCCAGTTCCTCCGGGAGGGCGCGGGACTATGGCTACACCTTC
>TRBD2|-|TRBV30|TRBJ2-7
CAGYTSGRYEQYF
TGTGCCGGCTACACTAGCGGGAGGTACGAGCAGTACTTC
>TRBD1|-|TRBV10-3|TRBJ1-4
CAISATPGQGQATNEKLFF
TGTGCCATCAGTGCCACACCGGGACAGGGACAAGCAACTAATGAAAAACTGTTTTTT